The clone carrying this T cell receptor (beta chain) occurred many times. This record comes from a study of tumor-infiltrating lymphocytes in primary liver carcinoma. Unsorted whole blood yielded blood RNA, and germline DNA was extracted as well. The CDR3 spans 13 residues. V gave up 3 bases and J gave up 9 bases, with 14 bases separating them. The template, 500 ng total RNA, yielded TCR beta cDNA made with a constant-region primer. Investigators got TCR beta libraries out of three nested multiplex PCR rounds, done with slightly modified ARM-PCR. The first two PCR rounds used TRBV1-TRBV30 forward primers with a C-beta reverse primer, approximately 11 cycles each. A single record per CDR3 protein comes from TCRdb applying MiXCR to the multiplex PCR reads. The sample holds 310,000 or so distinct CDR3 sequences, 65% seen once.

Sample: peripheral blood. The chain employs TRBV12-3 or TRBV12-4 and TRBJ1-1; no firm D call. The TCR was taken from a man aged 40-50 years with primary liver carcinoma and hepatitis B virus infection. The CDR3 DNA reads TGTGCCAGCAGTTTGGATGGAGCCCTCCAAGCTTTCTTT. It yields the protein CASSLDGALQAFF.